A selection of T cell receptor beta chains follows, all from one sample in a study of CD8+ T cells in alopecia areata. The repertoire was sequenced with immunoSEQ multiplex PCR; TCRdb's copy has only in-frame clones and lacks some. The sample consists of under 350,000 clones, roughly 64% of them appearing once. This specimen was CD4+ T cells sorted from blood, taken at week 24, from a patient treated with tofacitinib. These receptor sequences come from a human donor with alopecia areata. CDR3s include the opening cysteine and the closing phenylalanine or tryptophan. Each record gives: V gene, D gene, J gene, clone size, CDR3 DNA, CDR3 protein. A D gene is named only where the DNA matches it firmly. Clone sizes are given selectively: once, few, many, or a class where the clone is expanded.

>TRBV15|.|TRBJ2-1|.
TGTGCCACCAGCAAGCAGCCGTCTGCCTACAATGAGCAGTTCTTC
CATSKQPSAYNEQFF
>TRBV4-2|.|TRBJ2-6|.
TGTGCCAGCAGCGAAGGGGACTCTGGGGCCAACGTCCTGACTTTC
CASSEGDSGANVLTF
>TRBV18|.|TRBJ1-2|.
TGTGCCAGCTCACCCGCGATGGACTATGGCTACACCTTC
CASSPAMDYGYTF
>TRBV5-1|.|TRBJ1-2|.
TGCGCCAGCAGCTCCAGTCGAGAAGGCTACACCTTC
CASSSSREGYTF
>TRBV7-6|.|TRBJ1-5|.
TGTGCCAGCAGCTTATACAGAAATCAGCCCCAGCATTTT
CASSLYRNQPQHF
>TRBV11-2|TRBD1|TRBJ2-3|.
TGTGCCAGCCCCGGACAGGGGGCCACAGATACGCAGTATTTT
CASPGQGATDTQYF
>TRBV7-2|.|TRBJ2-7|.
TGTGCCAGCAGCCCTAGGGGGGGCTACGAGCAGTACTTC
CASSPRGGYEQYF
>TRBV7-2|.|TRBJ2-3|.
TGTGCCAGCAGCCCGCTGATACTTGGTGGGCAGTATTTT
CASSPLILGGQYF
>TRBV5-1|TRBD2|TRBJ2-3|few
TGCGCCAGCAGCCCCCGGACTAGCGGGGGGTTCTCGCAGTATTTT
CASSPRTSGGFSQYF
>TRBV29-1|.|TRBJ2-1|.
TGCAGCGTTGAAAAGGAAGGGTCGAACTACAATGAGCAGTTCTTC
CSVEKEGSNYNEQFF
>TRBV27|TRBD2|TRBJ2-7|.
TGTGCCAGCAGCTCGACTAGCCACGAGCAGTACTTC
CASSSTSHEQYF
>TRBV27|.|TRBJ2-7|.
TGTGCCAGCAACCCTGGATGGGGGGGCGGGTACGAGCAGTACTTC
CASNPGWGGGYEQYF
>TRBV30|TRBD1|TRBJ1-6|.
TGTGCCTGGCAGGGGGACAGTCAAGATTCACCCCTCCACTTT
CAWQGDSQDSPLHF
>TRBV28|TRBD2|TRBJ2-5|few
TGTGCCAGCAGTTCCCCGCGCGGGGGGGCGGAGACCCAGTACTTC
CASSSPRGGAETQYF
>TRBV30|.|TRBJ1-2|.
TGTGCCGCCCGGGGTTATGGCTACACCTTC
CAARGYGYTF
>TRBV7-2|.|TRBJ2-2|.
TGTGCCAGCAGCTTAGTCCCCCCCGCGGGGGAGCTGTTTTTT
CASSLVPPAGELFF
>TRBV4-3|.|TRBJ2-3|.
TGCGCCAGCAGCCAGGGACTTCGAAGTGATACGCAGTATTTT
CASSQGLRSDTQYF
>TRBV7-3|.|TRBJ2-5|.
TGTGCCAGCAGCTTATCCGGGGAGACCCAGTACTTC
CASSLSGETQYF
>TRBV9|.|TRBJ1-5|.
TGTGCCAGCAGCGTAGACTCCGCCAATCAGCCCCAGCATTTT
CASSVDSANQPQHF
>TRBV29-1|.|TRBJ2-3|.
TGCAGCGTGAGGGCAGCCTTGGGGGTAAATACGCAGTATTTT
CSVRAALGVNTQYF
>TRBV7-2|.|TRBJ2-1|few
TGTGCCAGCAGCTTATGGGTTGAGATGTCACATGAGCAGTTCTTC
CASSLWVEMSHEQFF
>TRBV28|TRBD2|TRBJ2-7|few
TGTGCCAGCAAGCGGGGGGGCTTCTCCGAGCAGTACTTC
CASKRGGFSEQYF
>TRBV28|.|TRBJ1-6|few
TGTGCCAGCAGGCGGGACGGTCGAAAGGCCCTCCACTTT
CASRRDGRKALHF
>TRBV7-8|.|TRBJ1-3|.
TGTGCCAGCAGCGCGAGCGGGGTCTCTGGAAACACCATATATTTT
CASSASGVSGNTIYF
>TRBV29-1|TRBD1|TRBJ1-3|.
TGCAGCGGCGCCCTCGACAGGGCTGGAAACACCATATATTTT
CSGALDRAGNTIYF